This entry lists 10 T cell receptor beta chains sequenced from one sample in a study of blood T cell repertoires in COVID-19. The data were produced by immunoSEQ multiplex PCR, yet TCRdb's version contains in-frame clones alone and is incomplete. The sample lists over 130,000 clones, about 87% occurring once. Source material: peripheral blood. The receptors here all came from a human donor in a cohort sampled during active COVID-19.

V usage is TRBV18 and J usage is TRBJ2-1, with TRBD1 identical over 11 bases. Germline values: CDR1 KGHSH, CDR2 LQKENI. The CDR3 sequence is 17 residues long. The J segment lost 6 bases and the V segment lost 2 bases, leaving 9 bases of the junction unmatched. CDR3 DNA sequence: TGTGCCAGCTCACCAAGAAACGGACAGGGGGCCGGCAATGAGCAGTTCTTC. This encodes CASSPRNGQGAGNEQFF.

This CDR3 reads CASSLGLAGGLNEQFF. The CDR3 DNA sequence: TGTGCCAGCAGCTTAGGGCTAGCGGGGGGTTTAAATGAGCAGTTCTTC. The chain combines TRBV7-8 with TRBJ2-1; TRBD2 matches 11 bases. V lost 1 base, J lost 7 bases, and 6 bases stayed unmatched. The CDR3 consists of 16 residues. From germline, CDR1 is SGHVS and CDR2 FQNEAQ. Full variable domain (missing parts from reference TRBV7-8 and TRBJ2-1): GAGVSQSPRYKVAKRGQDVALRCDPISGHVSLFWYQQALGQGPEFLTYFQNEAQLDKSGLPSDRFFAERPEGSVSTLKIQRTQQEDSAVYLCASSLGLAGGLNEQFFGPGTRLTVL.

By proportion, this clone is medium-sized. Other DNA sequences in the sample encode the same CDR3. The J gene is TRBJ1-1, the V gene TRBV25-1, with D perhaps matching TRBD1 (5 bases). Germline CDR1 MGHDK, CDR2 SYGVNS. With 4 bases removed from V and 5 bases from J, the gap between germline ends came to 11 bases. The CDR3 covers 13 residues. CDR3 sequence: CASSAGGETEAFF. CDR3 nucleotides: TGTGCCAGCAGTGCCGGGGGAGAAACTGAAGCTTTCTTT.

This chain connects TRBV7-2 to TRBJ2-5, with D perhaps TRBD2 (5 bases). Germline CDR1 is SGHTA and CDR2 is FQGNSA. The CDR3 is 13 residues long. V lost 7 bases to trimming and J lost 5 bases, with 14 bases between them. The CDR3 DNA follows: TGTGCCAGCAACACACTAGTACGTGAGACCCAGTACTTC. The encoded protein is CASNTLVRETQYF.

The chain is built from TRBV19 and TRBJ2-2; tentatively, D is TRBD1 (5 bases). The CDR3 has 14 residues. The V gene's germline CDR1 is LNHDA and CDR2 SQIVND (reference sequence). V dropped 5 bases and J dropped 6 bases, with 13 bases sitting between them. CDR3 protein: CASSPQGWAGELFF. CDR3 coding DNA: TGTGCCAGTAGTCCCCAGGGATGGGCCGGGGAGCTGTTTTTT.

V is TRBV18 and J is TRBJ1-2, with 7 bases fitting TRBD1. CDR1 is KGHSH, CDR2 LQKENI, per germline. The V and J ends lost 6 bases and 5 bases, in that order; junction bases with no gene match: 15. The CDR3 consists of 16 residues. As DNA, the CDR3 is TGTGCCAGCTCTCAATATTACGGGACAGAAGGGTATGGCTACACCTTC. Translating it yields CASSQYYGTEGYGYTF.

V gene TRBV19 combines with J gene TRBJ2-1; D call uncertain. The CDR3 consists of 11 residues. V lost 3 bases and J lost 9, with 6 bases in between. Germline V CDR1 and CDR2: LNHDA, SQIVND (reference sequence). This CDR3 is CASSMVSEQFF. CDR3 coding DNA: TGTGCCAGTAGTATGGTGAGTGAGCAGTTCTTC.

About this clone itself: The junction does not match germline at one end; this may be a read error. CDR3 nucleotide sequence: TGTGCCAGTAGTACAGGGGTTTTAGCCGAAAACATTCAGTACTTC. As protein: CASSTGVLAENIQYF. V and J are TRBV19 and TRBJ2-4, with TRBD1 as a possible D gene (6 bases). Per the germline V gene, CDR1 is LNHDA and CDR2 is SQIVND (reference sequence). CDR3 size: 15 residues.

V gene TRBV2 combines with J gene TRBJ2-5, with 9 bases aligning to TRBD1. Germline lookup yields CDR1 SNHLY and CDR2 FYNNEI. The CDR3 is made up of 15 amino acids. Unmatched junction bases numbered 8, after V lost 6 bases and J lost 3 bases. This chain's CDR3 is CASSFGGQGKETQYF. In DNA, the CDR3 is TGTGCCAGCAGCTTTGGGGGACAGGGAAAAGAGACCCAGTACTTC.

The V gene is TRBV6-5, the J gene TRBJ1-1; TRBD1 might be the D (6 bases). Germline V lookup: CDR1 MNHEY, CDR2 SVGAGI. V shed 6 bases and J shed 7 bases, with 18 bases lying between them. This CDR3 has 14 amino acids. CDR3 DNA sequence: TGTGCCAGCAGCGCGGGGGCAGTTCGAATTGAAGCTTTCTTT. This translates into CASSAGAVRIEAFF.